Shown below are 28 T cell receptor beta chains from a single sample sequenced in a study of siplizumab effects on memory and regulatory T cells. The method was immunoSEQ multiplex PCR; TCRdb's version includes in-frame clones alone and lacks a portion of them. The top ten clones hold 0.3% of a sample with over 85,000 clones, approximately 95% of them seen once. The sample taken for sequencing was non-Treg CD4+ T cells sorted from blood. The receptors derive from a human donor in good health.

The rearrangement links TRBV7-9 to TRBJ2-3, with D possibly TRBD2 on 5 matching bases. Trimming took off 4 bases at V and 3 bases at J, with 8 bases between the two ends. The CDR3 spans 13 residues. From germline, CDR1 is SEHNR and CDR2 FQNEAQ (reference sequence). CDR3 in amino acids: CASSWTATDTQYF. Here the CDR3 DNA reads TGTGCCAGCAGCTGGACTGCAACAGATACGCAGTATTTT.

The chain uses TRBV2 and TRBJ2-3; 12 bases are shared with TRBD2. V gave up 6 bases and J gave up 3 bases; unmatched junction bases: 4. Germline loops: CDR1 SNHLY, CDR2 FYNNEI. This CDR3 has 15 amino acids. DNA of the CDR3: TGTGCCAGCAGACGACTAGCGGGAGTGACAGATACGCAGTATTTT. Protein sequence: CASRRLAGVTDTQYF.

This rearrangement joins TRBV12-5 to TRBJ2-7; no firm D call. The V gene's germline CDR1 is LGHNT and CDR2 FRNRAP. V lost 2 bases and J lost 2, with 4 bases in between. The CDR3 is 12 residues long. The CDR3 DNA sequence: TGTGCTAGTGGTTTGCCCCCCTACGAGCAGTACTTC. The encoded protein is CASGLPPYEQYF.

The genes are TRBV7-2 and TRBJ2-1; possibly TRBD2 for D (6 bases). There are 16 residues in the CDR3. Deletions cut 5 bases from V and 0 bases from J, with 14 bases between. Germline V lookup: CDR1 SGHTA, CDR2 FQGNSA. In nucleotides, the CDR3 is TGTGCCAGCAGCCCGGGACTGACGAGCTCCTACAATGAGCAGTTCTTC. This translates into CASSPGLTSSYNEQFF.

The V and J genes are TRBV6-5 and TRBJ1-2; the D gene is possibly TRBD1 (6 bases). V gave up 1 base and J gave up 7 bases, with 10 bases separating them. This CDR3 has 13 amino acids. The germline CDR1 and CDR2 sequences are MNHEY and SVGAGI. The CDR3 is CASSYLGGSGYTF. The CDR3 nucleotides are TGTGCCAGCAGTTACTTGGGGGGCTCTGGCTACACCTTC.

The rearrangement joins TRBV30 to TRBJ2-1, with D perhaps TRBD2 (5 bases). CDR1 is GTSNPN and CDR2 is SVGIG in the germline V gene (reference sequence). The length of the CDR3 is 13 residues. Trimming removed 1 base from V and 7 bases from J, with 11 bases in between. The CDR3, as DNA: TGTGCCTGGAGTGCATCGTCGGGGAATGAGCAGTTCTTC. This codes for CAWSASSGNEQFF.

The sample holds one count of this clone. The chain uses TRBV11-3 and TRBJ2-7; D is perhaps TRBD1 or TRBD2 (7 bases each). Trimming removed 1 base at V and 6 bases at J, with 13 bases between. Germline V gene sequence: CDR1 SGHNT, CDR2 YENEEA. This CDR3 has 14 amino acids. The CDR3 nucleotides are TGTGCCAGCAGCTTAGTCCCAGGGGGGGGCGAGCAGTACTTC. Translating gives CASSLVPGGGEQYF.

This clone appeared a single time. V usage is TRBV18 and J usage is TRBJ2-1; no firm D call. The CDR3 is 13 amino acids. Trimming left V 1 base short and J 6 bases short, with 7 bases between. The V gene's germline CDR1 is KGHSH and CDR2 LQKENI. CDR3 nucleotides: TGTGCCAGCTCACCACGGGATGGCAATGAGCAGTTCTTC. Amino acid sequence: CASSPRDGNEQFF.

J is TRBJ1-1 and V is TRBV27; D not certain. The germline V gene has CDR1 MNHEY and CDR2 SMNVEV (reference sequence). The CDR3 extends over 13 amino acids. V was cut by 6 bases and J by 1 base, with 9 bases left in between. The CDR3 DNA sequence: TGTGCCAGCAGCTATCACGGGAACACTGAAGCTTTCTTT. Protein: CASSYHGNTEAFF.

This chain uses TRBV5-1 with TRBJ1-1, with 8 bases lining up with TRBD1. CDR1 is SGHRS, CDR2 YFSETQ, per germline. The CDR3 loop spans 16 amino acids. V lost 5 bases to trimming and J lost 4 bases; unmatched junction nucleotides: 13. CDR3 amino acids: CASRGFQGAKGTEAFF. CDR3 coding DNA: TGCGCCAGCAGGGGTTTCCAGGGGGCGAAAGGCACTGAAGCTTTCTTT.

This chain joins TRBV4-1 and TRBJ1-1; no firm D call. The CDR3 sequence is 17 residues long. Germline CDR1 reads MGHRA; CDR2 reads YSYEKL. V dropped 2 bases and J dropped 0 bases, with 16 bases sitting between them. Here the CDR3 reads CASSQPLGIRVNTEAFF. The CDR3 DNA reads TGCGCCAGCAGCCAACCCCTTGGCATACGGGTGAACACTGAAGCTTTCTTT.

The chain couples TRBV6-5 to TRBJ2-2, with TRBD1 as a possible D gene (6 bases). The CDR3 contains 15 residues. Trimming shortened V by 6 bases and J by 4 bases, and 15 bases separated the two germline ends. In germline, CDR1 is MNHEY, CDR2 SVGAGI. DNA for the CDR3: TGTGCCAGCAGACCTCAGGGGTGGTCCACCGGGGAGCTGTTTTTT. Translated: CASRPQGWSTGELFF.

This sequence joins TRBV5-1 and TRBJ2-7; D is ambiguous. The CDR3 spans 13 residues. The V gene's germline CDR1 is SGHRS and CDR2 YFSETQ. Trimming left V 2 bases short and J 1 base short, with 7 bases between. The CDR3 nucleotides read TGCGCCAGCAGCTTCGCTGGGTCCTACGAGCAGTACTTC. Translated: CASSFAGSYEQYF.

V gene TRBV6-5 combines with J gene TRBJ2-5, with 8 bases aligning to TRBD1. Germline CDR1 and CDR2: MNHEY and SVGAGI. The CDR3 is 13 residues long. The ends lost 7 bases at V and 5 bases at J; junction bases unmatched: 6. CDR3 DNA sequence: TGTGCCAGCAATCAGGACAGGGCTGAGACCCAGTACTTC. Its protein is CASNQDRAETQYF.

The rearrangement links TRBV10-3 to TRBJ1-4; TRBD1 aligns across 7 bases. The CDR3 runs to 12 residues. V gave up 10 bases and J gave up 5 bases; unmatched junction bases: 4. Germline CDR1 and CDR2: ENHRY and SYGVKD. The CDR3 DNA is TGTGCCACGGGACAGAGAAATGAAAAACTGTTTTTT. This encodes CATGQRNEKLFF.

The chain employs TRBV5-1 and TRBJ2-5; 7 bases line up with TRBD1. The CDR3 consists of 14 residues. The junction had 6 bases not matched to a gene; V was cut back by 2 bases and J by 5 bases. Per germline, CDR1 SGHRS and CDR2 YFSETQ. This CDR3 is CASSFRQGWETQYF. CDR3 nucleotides: TGCGCCAGCAGCTTCCGACAGGGTTGGGAGACCCAGTACTTC. Full variable domain (missing parts from reference TRBV5-1 and TRBJ2-5): KAGVTQTPRYLIKTRGQQVTLSCSPISGHRSVSWYQQTPGQGLQFLFEYFSETQRNKGNFPGRFSGRQFSNSRSEMNVSTLELGDSALYLCASSFRQGWETQYFGPGTRLLVL.

The J gene is TRBJ1-1, the V gene TRBV7-3, with TRBD1 as a possible D gene (5 bases). CDR3 length: 13 residues. V was pared by 2 bases and J by 2 bases, with 6 bases between. Germline loops: CDR1 SGHTA, CDR2 FQGTGA. The CDR3 is CASSLGTNTEAFF. CDR3 bases: TGTGCCAGCAGCTTAGGGACTAACACTGAAGCTTTCTTT. Variable domain in full (rest from reference TRBV7-3 and TRBJ1-1): GAGVSQTPSNKVTEKGKYVELRCDPISGHTALYWYRQSLGQGPEFLIYFQGTGAADDSGLPNDRFFAVRPEGSVSTLKIQRTERGDSAVYLCASSLGTNTEAFFGQGTRLTVV.

Here the CDR3 reads CASSFPGVAGGEETQYF. CDR3 coding DNA: TGTGCCAGCAGCTTTCCCGGTGTGGCGGGGGGCGAAGAGACCCAGTACTTC. This sequence joins TRBV7-9 and TRBJ2-5; 8 bases are a match to TRBD2. Losses at the gene ends were 3 bases for V and 3 bases for J; bases not matched to a gene: 12. The CDR3 contains 17 residues. The germline V gene has CDR1 SEHNR and CDR2 FQNEAQ (reference sequence).

The genes are TRBV2 and TRBJ2-1; 7 bases map to TRBD2. Germline V gives CDR1 SNHLY, CDR2 FYNNEI. J gave up 3 bases and V 4 bases, and 9 bases lay outside the gene matches. The CDR3 runs to 16 residues. The CDR3 sequence: CASSGGLSGFYNEQFF. DNA of the CDR3: TGTGCCAGCAGTGGGGGACTAAGCGGGTTCTACAATGAGCAGTTCTTC. The complete variable domain, with remaining parts taken from reference TRBV2 and TRBJ2-1, reads EPEVTQTPSHQVTQMGQEVILRCVPISNHLYFYWYRQILGQKVEFLVSFYNNEISEKSEIFDDQFSVERPDGSNFTLKIRSTKLEDSAMYFCASSGGLSGFYNEQFFGPGTRLTVL.

This sequence joins TRBV9 and TRBJ2-7; a weak D match, TRBD2 (7 bases). Germline lookup yields CDR1 SGDLS and CDR2 YYNGEE. The CDR3 is 12 amino acids. V gave up 7 bases and J gave up 5 bases, with 13 bases separating them. CDR3 nucleotide sequence: TGTGCCAGCGGGGGGGCTGTCCACGAGCAGTACTTC. Protein: CASGGAVHEQYF. Variable domain in full (rest from reference TRBV9 and TRBJ2-7): DSGVTQTPKHLITATGQRVTLRCSPRSGDLSVYWYQQSLDQGLQFLIQYYNGEERAKGNILERFSAQQFPDLHSELNLSSLELGDSALYFCASGGAVHEQYFGPGTRLTVT.

J is TRBJ2-3 and V is TRBV25-1; no clear D gene. Germline CDR1 and CDR2: MGHDK and SYGVNS. CDR3 size: 14 residues. The ends were cut back, 4 bases at V and 0 bases at J, with 8 bases in the middle. The CDR3 reads CASSAGGSTDTQYF. The CDR3 coding sequence is TGTGCCAGCAGTGCCGGCGGAAGCACAGATACGCAGTATTTT.

The rearrangement uses TRBV7-6 and TRBJ1-1; D perhaps matches TRBD1 (5 bases). The germline V and J ends were trimmed by 0 bases and 4 bases, with 15 bases remaining between them. This CDR3 spans 16 amino acids. The germline V gene encodes CDR1 SGHVS and CDR2 FNYEAQ. The CDR3 is CASSLASPGAGTEAFF. CDR3 DNA sequence: TGTGCCAGCAGCTTAGCATCGCCCGGGGCGGGCACTGAAGCTTTCTTT.

V is TRBV10-3 and J is TRBJ2-5; D ambiguous. V dropped 4 bases and J dropped 3 bases, with 3 bases sitting between them. The CDR3 runs 11 residues. Germline V gives CDR1 ENHRY, CDR2 SYGVKD. The CDR3 protein is CAISAEETQYF. DNA of the CDR3: TGTGCCATCAGTGCAGAAGAGACCCAGTACTTC.

The V gene is TRBV7-9, the J gene TRBJ1-6; D perhaps matches TRBD1 (6 bases). The length of the CDR3 is 14 residues. Germline V gene sequence: CDR1 SEHNR, CDR2 FQNEAQ (reference sequence). The V end was cut by 4 bases, the J end by 10 bases, with 14 bases between. This CDR3 is CASSSGGPESPLHF. The CDR3 DNA sequence: TGTGCCAGCAGCTCTGGGGGGCCGGAGTCACCCCTCCACTTT.

J is TRBJ2-4 and V is TRBV21-1. TRBV21-1 is noted as a pseudogene. The CDR3 contains 14 residues. The CDR3, as DNA: TGTGCCAGCAGCAAAGAACCGGATAAAAACATTCAGTACTTC. Translated, it gives CASSKEPDKNIQYF.

V usage is TRBV30 and J usage is TRBJ1-5; TRBD1 matches 7 bases. Germline V gene lookup returns CDR1 GTSNPN and CDR2 SVGIG (reference sequence). CDR3 length: 15 residues. V trimming: 3 bases; J trimming: 3 bases; junction bases outside the gene matches: 8. The CDR3 region has the DNA TGTGCCTGGAGCCGTAACAGGGGTTTCAATCAGCCCCAGCATTTT. It codes for CAWSRNRGFNQPQHF.

The J gene is TRBJ1-1, the V gene TRBV4-1, with D perhaps matching TRBD1 (5 bases). The CDR3 runs 14 residues. CDR1 and CDR2 from the germline V gene are MGHRA and YSYEKL. The V gene lost 1 base and the J gene lost 6 bases, with 12 bases spanning the gap. CDR3 amino acids: CASSQVMGVSEAFF. DNA for the CDR3: TGCGCCAGCAGCCAAGTCATGGGGGTGTCTGAAGCTTTCTTT.

V gene TRBV4-2 combines with J gene TRBJ2-5; maybe TRBD2 (6 bases). CDR1 LGHNA and CDR2 YNFKEQ come from the germline V gene. CDR3 length: 14 residues. The V gene lost 0 bases and the J gene lost 5 bases, with 10 bases spanning the gap. The CDR3 DNA sequence: TGTGCCAGCAGCCAAGATGGAGGGTTCGAGACCCAGTACTTC. Its protein product is CASSQDGGFETQYF.